This T cell receptor (beta chain) is drawn from a study of T cells in Graves' hyperthyroidism and ophthalmopathy. Amplification targeted TCR beta CDR3 regions from RNA transcripts. In the first-round RT-PCR of the TCR CDR3, the HTBI primer set was used. Via MiXCR, TCRdb re-called the multiplex PCR reads, giving one row per CDR3 protein. Of 350,000 to 400,000 distinct CDR3 sequences detected, roughly 13% appear once; the ten largest clones hold about 10%. Stable disease denoted Graves' hyperthyroidism without ophthalmopathy progression within 18 months. Patients were aged 18 to 65, had disease duration under 2 months, and had newly diagnosed hyperthyroidism. The CDR3 extends over 22 amino acids. J lost 0 bases, V lost 4 bases, and 25 bases had no gene match. From germline, CDR1 is LGHDT and CDR2 YNNKEL (reference sequence). This clonotype was found many times.

The sample comprised blood. The source is a woman aged 60-70 years with Graves' hyperthyroidism. J is TRBJ2-3 and V is TRBV3-1, with TRBD2 matching over 7 bases. The CDR3 region has the DNA TGTGCCAGCAGCCTATACTCTTTGCGGGGGACTGCTCGGCCTGCTAGCACAGATACGCAGTATTTT. Encoded protein: CASSLYSLRGTARPASTDTQYF.